The 22 T cell receptor beta chains below all came from one sample that was sequenced in a study of T-cell reconstitution after alpha-beta-depleted transplantation in children. The authors prepared the TCRbeta library with unique molecular identifiers. From the PCR reads, TCRdb called clonotypes with MiXCR, one entry per CDR3 protein. The top ten clones hold roughly 9.1% of a sample with some 290,000 distinct CDR3 sequences, more than 9% of them seen once. Here the sequenced sample was PBMCs from the stem cell graft donor, taken from the stem cell graft. The source is a human donor who donated a stem cell graft to a child with SCID.

The chain joins TRBV7-6 to TRBJ1-4; D ambiguous. V lost 5 bases, J lost 8 bases, and 15 bases lay in between. Germline loops: CDR1 SGHVS, CDR2 FNYEAQ. The CDR3 spans 14 residues. CDR3 sequence: CASSPRTSLEKLFF. CDR3 bases: TGTGCCAGCAGCCCTCGGACCTCCCTAGAAAAACTGTTTTTT.

This clonotype was detected ten times or more. V is TRBV10-3 and J is TRBJ1-1; D possibly corresponds to TRBD1 (5 bases). V lost 2 bases and J 8 bases, leaving 15 bases between the germline ends. Germline CDR1 reads ENHRY; CDR2 reads SYGVKD. CDR3 length: 14 amino acids. This CDR3 reads CAISEARTTEEAFF. CDR3 sequence (DNA): TGTGCCATCAGTGAGGCCAGGACAACAGAAGAAGCTTTCTTT.

Written as DNA, the CDR3 is TGTGCCAGCAGGCCACACGACAGAGCCTCGTCCTACAATGAGCAGTTCTTC. It codes for CASRPHDRASSYNEQFF. The rearrangement joins TRBV6-5 to TRBJ2-1; maybe TRBD1 (5 bases). This CDR3 spans 17 amino acids. V lost 6 bases to trimming and J lost 1 base, with 19 bases between them. Germline V lookup: CDR1 MNHEY, CDR2 SVGAGI.

The genes are TRBV5-1 and TRBJ2-7, with D perhaps TRBD1 (6 bases). This CDR3 comprises 17 residues. Germline CDR1 is SGHRS and CDR2 is YFSETQ. Trimming took off 4 bases at V and 1 base at J, with 21 bases between the two ends. The CDR3 region has the DNA TGCGCCAGCAGCCCTGGCAGGTCCGGGACATCGTCCTACGAGCAGTACTTC. It specifies CASSPGRSGTSSYEQYF.

V usage is TRBV5-1 and J usage is TRBJ2-4, with D perhaps matching TRBD1 or TRBD2 (5 bases each). CDR1 and CDR2 from the germline V gene are SGHRS and YFSETQ. V dropped 0 bases and J dropped 0 bases, with 16 bases sitting between them. The CDR3 spans 18 residues. CDR3 coding DNA: TGCGCCAGCAGCTTGGCCGCAGTGGGGGTCCTAGCCAAAAACATTCAGTACTTC. It codes for CASSLAAVGVLAKNIQYF.

This clonotype was detected a few times. The rearrangement links TRBV5-1 to TRBJ1-2, with 10 bases aligning to TRBD1. The J segment lost 6 bases and the V segment lost 4 bases, leaving 6 bases of the junction unmatched. The CDR3 covers 14 residues. Germline V CDR1 and CDR2: SGHRS, YFSETQ. CDR3 protein: CASSRDRGGDGYTF. CDR3 bases: TGCGCCAGCAGCCGGGACAGGGGAGGCGATGGCTACACCTTC.

The chain combines TRBV20-1 with TRBJ1-1; 10 bases agree with TRBD1. This CDR3 spans 13 amino acids. The V gene's germline CDR1 is DFQATT and CDR2 SNEGSKA (reference sequence). The V and J ends lost 5 bases and 7 bases, in that order; junction bases with no gene match: 7. CDR3 nucleotides: TGCAGTGCTGGTGGACAGGGGGTCTTTGAAGCTTTCTTT. Translating gives CSAGGQGVFEAFF.

The sample holds a few counts of this clonotype. The CDR3 reads CASSPLLGNYQFF. The DNA for the CDR3 is TGTGCCAGCAGTCCCCTCCTGGGCAATTACCAGTTCTTC. The chain employs TRBV27 and TRBJ2-1; D not certain. V lost 5 bases and J lost 13, with 18 bases in between. Per the germline V gene, CDR1 is MNHEY and CDR2 is SMNVEV (reference sequence). The CDR3 runs 13 residues.

This clonotype came up a few times. V usage is TRBV20-1 and J usage is TRBJ1-1; a possible D gene is TRBD1 (5 bases). V dropped 0 bases and J dropped 2 bases, with 16 bases sitting between them. From germline, CDR1 is DFQATT and CDR2 SNEGSKA (reference sequence). The CDR3 sequence is 16 residues long. The CDR3: CSARDPWTLINTEAFF. As DNA, the CDR3 is TGCAGTGCTAGAGATCCTTGGACACTAATAAACACTGAAGCTTTCTTT.

This clonotype has only a few counts. V usage is TRBV20-1 and J usage is TRBJ1-2; maybe TRBD1 (6 bases). Germline values: CDR1 DFQATT, CDR2 SNEGSKA (reference sequence). The CDR3 is 14 amino acids. With 5 bases removed from V and 2 bases from J, the gap between germline ends came to 15 bases. The CDR3 here is CSASFRDTNYGYTF. For the CDR3, the DNA is TGCAGTGCTTCCTTTCGGGACACCAACTATGGCTACACCTTC.

The sample holds many counts of this clonotype. The J gene is TRBJ2-3, the V gene TRBV7-9, with D unresolved. The CDR3 is made up of 15 amino acids. Trimming left V 3 bases short and J 3 bases short, with 13 bases between. Germline V gives CDR1 SEHNR, CDR2 FQNEAQ (reference sequence). The CDR3 protein is CASSFPQHATDTQYF. The CDR3 bases are TGTGCCAGCAGCTTTCCCCAGCATGCTACAGATACGCAGTATTTT. The variable domain in full, completed from reference TRBV7-9 and TRBJ2-3, reads DTGVSQNPRHKITKRGQNVTFRCDPISEHNRLYWYRQTLGQGPEFLTYFQNEAQLEKSRLLSDRFSAERPKGSFSTLEIQRTEQGDSAMYLCASSFPQHATDTQYFGPGTRLTVL.

This clonotype was recorded many times. The chain joins TRBV20-1 to TRBJ2-7, with 9 bases aligning to TRBD2. Trimming cost V 2 bases and J 2 bases; bases outside gene matches: 7. The CDR3 totals 15 residues. CDR1 and CDR2 from the germline V gene are DFQATT and SNEGSKA (reference sequence). The chain's CDR3 is CSARNPSGNTYEQYF. CDR3 sequence (DNA): TGCAGTGCTAGAAATCCTAGCGGGAATACCTACGAGCAGTACTTC.

This clonotype was counted many times. V usage is TRBV4-1 and J usage is TRBJ2-2; D uncertain. This CDR3 has 16 amino acids. Germline CDR1 and CDR2: MGHRA and YSYEKL. Trimming left V 0 bases short and J 3 bases short, with 11 bases between. CDR3 bases: TGCGCCAGCAGCCAAGAGGGTTTCGGCTACACCGGGGAGCTGTTTTTT. Amino acids: CASSQEGFGYTGELFF.

This clonotype was seen only a few times. This chain connects TRBV12-3 or TRBV12-4 to TRBJ1-2, with D possibly TRBD1 on 5 matching bases. CDR3 size: 14 residues. Trimming left V 4 bases short and J 2 bases short, with 11 bases between. CDR3 bases: TGTGCCAGCAGTTCAGGGATCGGGAACTATGGCTACACCTTC. Amino acids: CASSSGIGNYGYTF.

This clonotype was detected only a few times. The chain employs TRBV19 and TRBJ2-2; D may be TRBD2 (7 bases). Trimming stripped 7 bases from V and 4 bases from J, with 13 bases between. CDR3 length equals 14 residues. Germline CDR1 LNHDA, CDR2 SQIVND (reference sequence). The CDR3 loop reads CASKKGGGTGELFF. The CDR3 DNA reads as TGTGCCAGTAAAAAGGGGGGGGGCACCGGGGAGCTGTTTTTT.

This clonotype has a handful of counts. V and J are TRBV4-1 and TRBJ1-1, with a possible D match to TRBD1 (6 bases). CDR3 length: 14 amino acids. Per the germline V gene, CDR1 is MGHRA and CDR2 is YSYEKL. Trimming removed 4 bases from V and 11 bases from J, with 20 bases in between. The CDR3 protein is CASSPQGILLNAFF. The CDR3 DNA follows: TGCGCCAGCAGCCCACAGGGTATCCTCTTGAATGCTTTCTTT.

This clonotype was detected a few times. V is TRBV6-5 and J is TRBJ1-1; 7 positions agree with TRBD1. The CDR3 extends over 15 amino acids. V trimming: 6 bases; J trimming: 4 bases; junction bases outside the gene matches: 11. The germline V gene has CDR1 MNHEY and CDR2 SVGAGI. CDR3 in amino acids: CASSVTWDSPTEAFF. CDR3 nucleotides: TGTGCCAGCAGCGTTACCTGGGACAGCCCCACTGAAGCTTTCTTT.

The sample holds many counts of this clonotype. This sequence joins TRBV5-1 and TRBJ1-1, with D possibly TRBD1 on 6 matching bases. This CDR3 comprises 15 residues. Germline assignment: CDR1 SGHRS and CDR2 YFSETQ. The V gene lost 1 base and the J gene lost 3 bases, with 13 bases spanning the gap. The CDR3 loop reads CASSLFPGADTEAFF. CDR3 sequence (DNA): TGCGCCAGCAGCTTGTTCCCAGGGGCGGACACTGAAGCTTTCTTT.

The chain combines TRBV12-3 or TRBV12-4 with TRBJ1-5; TRBD1 aligns across 10 bases. The CDR3 totals 18 residues. V lost 5 bases to trimming and J lost 0 bases; unmatched junction nucleotides: 10. The chain's CDR3 is CASSTRQGALYSNQPQHF. CDR3 nucleotides: TGTGCCAGCAGTACCCGACAGGGGGCCTTATATAGCAATCAGCCCCAGCATTTT.

This chain connects TRBV3-1 to TRBJ1-5, with D unresolved. V lost 2 bases and J lost 5, with 7 bases in between. The CDR3 spans 13 residues. CDR1 and CDR2 (germline): LGHDT, YNNKEL (reference sequence). The DNA of the CDR3 is TGTGCCAGCAGCCAACTCAGCGATCAGCCCCAGCATTTT. This sequence encodes CASSQLSDQPQHF.

This sequence joins TRBV19 and TRBJ2-1; the match to TRBD2 covers 11 bases. Germline lookup yields CDR1 LNHDA and CDR2 SQIVND (reference sequence). Trimming removed 7 bases from V and 4 bases from J; junction bases left unmatched: 6. The CDR3 spans 15 residues. The CDR3 nucleotides are TGTGCCAGTACCCTCGGACTAGCGGGTTACAATGAGCAGTTCTTC. Translating gives CASTLGLAGYNEQFF.

This clonotype was detected ten times or more. The CDR3 bases are TGTGCCAGCAGCATCGGGGAAGTGAAGTACTTC. It is translated as CASSIGEVKYF. V is TRBV6-5 and J is TRBJ2-7; tentatively, D is TRBD2 (5 bases). This CDR3 has 11 residues. Between the trimmed V and J ends, which lost 6 bases and 11 bases, there was a span of 14 bases. Germline V lookup: CDR1 MNHEY, CDR2 SVGAGI.